Given below is one TCR beta chain in context. Its antigen is as yet unknown. This entry belongs to a study of CD8+ T cells in alopecia areata. Study context: Percent affected scalp area, the SALT score, rated treated patients' severity. Study conclusions and caveats: Both scalp clonality and the expanded CD8+ clones among the top 100 showed a significant decrease with tofacitinib.

Regarding treatment: oral pan-JAK inhibitor, 5-10 mg twice daily. As the sequencing template, cDNA was produced by extracting RNA and reverse transcribing it. The repertoire was sequenced with immunoSEQ multiplex PCR; TCRdb's copy has only in-frame clones and lacks some. The repertoire holds 40,000 to 45,000 clones, roughly 92% seen once, with over 15% in the top ten. This CDR3 spans 14 amino acids. Looked up from germline, CDR1 is MNHEY and CDR2 is SMNVEV (reference sequence). The V end lost 5 bases, the J end lost 0 bases, and 11 bases lay between the germline ends. The rearrangement links TRBV27 to TRBJ2-7; D ambiguous. This specimen consisted of CD8+ T cells sorted from blood, obtained at week 24, from a patient treated with tofacitinib. The TCR comes from a human donor with alopecia areata. CDR3 sequence reads: CASSLELSSYEQYF. The DNA for the CDR3 is TGTGCCAGCAGTCTGGAACTGAGCTCCTACGAGCAGTACTTC.